The 20 T cell receptor beta chains presented below share a single source sample, sequenced in a study of Ad26.COV2.S vaccination and SARS-CoV-2 variants. Treatment denoted: roughly 20 received Ad26.COV2.S at low or high dose, single or two shots; about 5 received placebo; per-sample allocation not given. Each sample was drawn 63 days after the first injection (of vaccine or placebo). Sequencing used immunoSEQ multiplex PCR; TCRdb keeps in-frame clones, though not all of them. The sample contains a few hundred thousand clones, 80% to 95% of which appear only once. Sample: peripheral blood, taken in a trial of Ad26.COV2.S vaccine versus placebo. Receptors originate from a person aged 18 to 65 who received the Ad26.COV2.S COVID-19 vaccine or a placebo.

J is TRBJ2-2 and V is TRBV6-5; 9 positions agree with TRBD2. CDR3 length: 15 residues. V shed 0 bases, J shed 7 bases, and the junction held 3 bases outside the gene matches. The V gene's germline CDR1 is MNHEY and CDR2 SVGAGI. The chain's CDR3 is CASSYSSGRIGELFF. CDR3 DNA sequence: TGTGCCAGCAGTTACTCGAGCGGGAGGATCGGGGAGCTGTTTTTT.

The chain is built from TRBV19 and TRBJ1-5; 7 nucleotides align to TRBD1. The CDR3 has 15 residues. The V segment lost 0 bases and the J segment 7 bases; nucleotides outside the gene matches: 6. Germline values: CDR1 LNHDA, CDR2 SQIVND (reference sequence). The DNA of the CDR3 is TGTGCCAGTAGTATAGATCTGGCAGGGGGGCAGCCCCAGCATTTT. Translating gives CASSIDLAGGQPQHF.

This chain links TRBV29-1 with TRBJ1-1; 7 nucleotides agree with TRBD1. J was trimmed by 8 bases and V by 2 bases; bases with no gene match: 8. The CDR3 has 13 amino acids. The V gene's germline CDR1 is SQVTM and CDR2 ANQGSEA. The CDR3 nucleotides are TGCAGCGTTGAAAAGGGGGCAAGCATGGAAGCTTTCTTT. This encodes CSVEKGASMEAFF.

The DNA of the CDR3 is TGTGCCAGCAGTCCCTCGACTAGCGGGTCCACAGATACGCAGTATTTT. It codes for CASSPSTSGSTDTQYF. V and J are TRBV6-2 or TRBV6-3 and TRBJ2-3; 10 positions agree with TRBD2. The V gene end was trimmed by 5 bases and the J gene end by 2 bases; junction bases not matched to a gene: 7. Per the germline V gene, CDR1 is MNHEY and CDR2 is SVGEGT. This CDR3 has 16 amino acids.

The rearrangement uses TRBV28 and TRBJ1-4; TRBD1 is a possible D gene (5 bases). Trimming took 3 bases from V and 7 from J, leaving 12 bases between them. The CDR3 spans 14 residues. Germline loops: CDR1 MDHEN, CDR2 SYDVKM. The CDR3 spells CASSFVGGGEKLFF. As DNA, the CDR3 is TGTGCCAGCAGTTTTGTCGGGGGGGGTGAAAAACTGTTTTTT. The variable domain in full, completed from reference TRBV28 and TRBJ1-4, reads DVKVTQSSRYLVKRTGEKVFLECVQDMDHENMFWYRQDPGLGLRLIYFSYDVKMKEKGDIPEGYSVSREKKERFSLILESASTNQTSMYLCASSFVGGGEKLFFGSGTQLSVL.

Here the CDR3 reads CASSRIQGRTEAFF. The CDR3, as DNA: TGTGCCAGCAGTCGGATACAGGGGAGGACTGAAGCTTTCTTT. The J gene is TRBJ1-1, the V gene TRBV27, with 7 bases that match TRBD1. J was trimmed by 5 bases and V by 5 bases; bases with no gene match: 8. CDR3 length: 14 amino acids. Germline loops: CDR1 MNHEY, CDR2 SMNVEV (reference sequence).

V and J are TRBV2 and TRBJ1-2, with TRBD1 identical over 9 bases. This CDR3 contains 14 residues. The germline V gene has CDR1 SNHLY and CDR2 FYNNEI. J was trimmed by 4 bases and V by 3 bases; bases with no gene match: 3. The CDR3 reads CASSDPTGGYGYTF. DNA for the CDR3: TGTGCCAGCAGTGACCCGACAGGGGGCTATGGCTACACCTTC.

The chain has TRBV28 and TRBJ2-5, with D possibly called TRBD1 or TRBD2 (6 bases each). This CDR3 region has 15 residues. V dropped 8 bases and J dropped 1 base, with 17 bases sitting between them. Germline CDR1 is MDHEN and CDR2 is SYDVKM. The CDR3 here is CASAHPRGPQETQYF. The CDR3 DNA reads as TGTGCCAGCGCCCACCCCCGGGGGCCCCAAGAGACCCAGTACTTC. The entire variable domain, with the rest obtained from reference TRBV28 and TRBJ2-5, is as follows: DVKVTQSSRYLVKRTGEKVFLECVQDMDHENMFWYRQDPGLGLRLIYFSYDVKMKEKGDIPEGYSVSREKKERFSLILESASTNQTSMYLCASAHPRGPQETQYFGPGTRLLVL.

This clone was picked up one time. The gene calls are TRBV4-1 and TRBJ2-1, with TRBD2 as a possible D gene (6 bases). The CDR3 consists of 17 residues. CDR1 is MGHRA and CDR2 is YSYEKL in the germline V gene. Trimming took 3 bases from V and 0 from J, leaving 15 bases between them. CDR3 nucleotides: TGCGCCAGCAGCCAGACCATACTAGCTTCCTCCTACAATGAGCAGTTCTTC. This gives the protein CASSQTILASSYNEQFF.

The chain has TRBV2 and TRBJ1-1; 7 bases fit TRBD1. The junction had 6 bases not matched to a gene; V was cut back by 10 bases and J by 1 base. Germline V lookup: CDR1 SNHLY, CDR2 FYNNEI. The CDR3 sequence is 13 residues long. CDR3 sequence (DNA): TGTGCCACGCGACAGGGAGGGAACACTGAAGCTTTCTTT. It encodes CATRQGGNTEAFF.

This clone was detected only once. The germline gene is not matched at one end of the junction; a read error may be the cause. The rearrangement uses TRBV30 and TRBJ2-7; weak D call: TRBD2 (5 bases). CDR1 and CDR2 (germline): GTSNPN, SVGIG (reference sequence). The CDR3 consists of 11 residues. CDR3 amino acids: CAWSEGSPPNF. In DNA, the CDR3 is TGTGCCTGGAGTGAAGGGAGCCCCCCAAACTTC.

The V gene is TRBV3-1 (or the pseudogene TRBV3-2), the J gene TRBJ2-3; 9 bases align to TRBD2. CDR1 is LGHDT, CDR2 YNNKEL, per germline (reference sequence). There are 16 residues in the CDR3. The junction had 7 bases not matched to a gene; V was cut back by 1 base and J by 5 bases. The CDR3 sequence: CASSQGGRAVRDTQYF. DNA of the CDR3: TGTGCCAGCAGCCAAGGCGGGAGGGCCGTCAGAGATACGCAGTATTTT.

The gene calls are TRBV5-4 and TRBJ2-3, with TRBD2 identical over 7 bases. The CDR3 loop spans 15 amino acids. In germline, CDR1 is SGHNT, CDR2 YYREEE (reference sequence). V was clipped by 0 bases and J by 0 bases; unmatched bases: 1. The CDR3, as DNA: TGTGCCAGCAGCTTGGAAGCGGGGAGCACAGATACGCAGTATTTT. Protein sequence: CASSLEAGSTDTQYF.

The V call is TRBV20-1, the J call TRBJ2-2; TRBD2 aligns across 12 bases. V was clipped by 3 bases and J by 5 bases; unmatched bases: 4. Germline lookup yields CDR1 DFQATT and CDR2 SNEGSKA (reference sequence). This CDR3 is built from 15 residues. The CDR3 coding sequence is TGCAGTGCTAGTAGACTAGCGGGAGTAACCGGGGAGCTGTTTTTT. Translating it yields CSASRLAGVTGELFF.

This rearrangement joins TRBV7-6 to TRBJ2-7; TRBD2 matches 10 bases. The CDR3 sequence is 14 residues long. V lost 4 bases to trimming and J lost 5 bases; unmatched junction nucleotides: 5. CDR1 is SGHVS and CDR2 is FNYEAQ in the germline V gene. The CDR3 DNA sequence: TGTGCCAGCAGCTCGGGACTAGCGACGCACGAGCAGTACTTC. The encoded protein is CASSSGLATHEQYF.

J is TRBJ1-1 and V is TRBV7-8; maybe TRBD1 (5 bases). Germline V CDR1 and CDR2: SGHVS, FQNEAQ. V was shortened by 5 bases and J by 1 base, with 14 bases between the two germline ends. The CDR3 contains 15 residues. The CDR3 DNA reads as TGTGCCAGCAGCCCCGAACCGGGACGGAACACTGAAGCTTTCTTT. Residues: CASSPEPGRNTEAFF.

This clone was counted a single time. The chain links TRBV2 to TRBJ2-1; TRBD2 matches at 7 bases. Germline-derived CDR1 and CDR2 are SNHLY and FYNNEI. This CDR3 spans 14 amino acids. Trimming cost V 7 bases and J 1 base; bases outside gene matches: 4. In DNA, the CDR3 is TGTGCCAGCAAGCGGGATGGTTCCTACAATGAGCAGTTCTTC. Amino acids: CASKRDGSYNEQFF.

The chain employs TRBV6-1 and TRBJ1-5; D is unresolved. The V and J ends lost 2 bases and 6 bases respectively, with 2 bases between them. From germline, CDR1 is MNHNS and CDR2 SASEGT. The CDR3 has 11 amino acids. CDR3 sequence: CASSEFQPQHF. The CDR3 region has the DNA TGTGCCAGCAGTGAATTTCAGCCCCAGCATTTT.

The chain links TRBV19 to TRBJ1-2; D possibly corresponds to TRBD1 (5 bases). The CDR3 contains 13 residues. Germline V gene sequence: CDR1 LNHDA, CDR2 SQIVND (reference sequence). The V gene lost 6 bases and the J gene lost 4 bases, with 12 bases spanning the gap. CDR3 in amino acids: CASSARAGYGYTF. CDR3 sequence (DNA): TGTGCCAGTAGCGCCAGGGCGGGCTATGGCTACACCTTC. The full variable domain, with the rest looked up from reference TRBV19 and TRBJ1-2, is DGGITQSPKYLFRKEGQNVTLSCEQNLNHDAMYWYRQDPGQGLRLIYYSQIVNDFQKGDIAEGYSVSREKKESFPLTVTSAQKNPTAFYLCASSARAGYGYTFGSGTRLTVV.

The genes are TRBV4-1 and TRBJ2-7; D might be TRBD1 (6 bases). Trimming took 1 base from V and 1 from J, leaving 11 bases between them. Germline CDR1 MGHRA, CDR2 YSYEKL. The CDR3 has 15 residues. The CDR3 loop reads CASSQGSDSSYEQYF. In nucleotides, the CDR3 is TGCGCCAGCAGCCAAGGCTCGGACAGTTCCTACGAGCAGTACTTC.